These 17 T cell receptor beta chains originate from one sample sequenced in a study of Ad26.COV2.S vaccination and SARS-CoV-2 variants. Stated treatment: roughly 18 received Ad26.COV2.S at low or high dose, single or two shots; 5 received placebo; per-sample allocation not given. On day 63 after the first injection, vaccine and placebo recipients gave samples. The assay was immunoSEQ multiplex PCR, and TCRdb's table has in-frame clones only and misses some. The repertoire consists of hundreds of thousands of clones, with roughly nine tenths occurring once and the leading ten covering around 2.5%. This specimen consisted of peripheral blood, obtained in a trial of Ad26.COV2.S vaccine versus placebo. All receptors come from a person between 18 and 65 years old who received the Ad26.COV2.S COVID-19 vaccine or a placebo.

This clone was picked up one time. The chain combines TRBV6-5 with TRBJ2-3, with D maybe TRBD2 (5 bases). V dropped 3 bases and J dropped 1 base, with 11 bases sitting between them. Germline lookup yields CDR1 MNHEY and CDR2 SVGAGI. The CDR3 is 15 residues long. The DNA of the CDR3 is TGTGCCAGCAGTTATCAAGCGCGGGGCACAGATACGCAGTATTTT. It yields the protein CASSYQARGTDTQYF.

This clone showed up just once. The CDR3: CASSFFGRASADTQYF. The CDR3 nucleotides are TGTGCCAGCAGCTTTTTCGGGAGGGCCTCGGCAGATACGCAGTATTTT. The chain employs TRBV11-2 and TRBJ2-3; 8 bases are a match to TRBD2. The germline V gene encodes CDR1 SGHAT and CDR2 FQNNGV. Trimming cost V 3 bases and J 4 bases; bases outside gene matches: 9. The CDR3 covers 16 residues.

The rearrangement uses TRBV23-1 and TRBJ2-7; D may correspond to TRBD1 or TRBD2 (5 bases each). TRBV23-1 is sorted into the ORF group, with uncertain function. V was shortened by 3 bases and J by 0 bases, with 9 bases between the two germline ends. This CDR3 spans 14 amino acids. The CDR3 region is CASSHAGTSYEQYV. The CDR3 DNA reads TGCGCCAGCAGTCACGCAGGGACCTCCTACGAGCAGTACGTC.

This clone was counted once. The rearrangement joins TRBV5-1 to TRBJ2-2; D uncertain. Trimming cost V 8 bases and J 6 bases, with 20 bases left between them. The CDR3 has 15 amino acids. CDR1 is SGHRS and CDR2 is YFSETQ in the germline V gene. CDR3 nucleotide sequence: TGCGCCAGTTCCAATCTCGGATCCCAGGCCGGGGAGCTGTTTTTT. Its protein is CASSNLGSQAGELFF.

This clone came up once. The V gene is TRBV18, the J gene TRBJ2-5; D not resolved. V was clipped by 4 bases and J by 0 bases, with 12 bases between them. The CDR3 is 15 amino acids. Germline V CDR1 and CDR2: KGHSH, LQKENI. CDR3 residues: CASSRARRYQETQYF. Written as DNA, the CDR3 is TGTGCCAGCTCACGGGCCCGGCGGTACCAAGAGACCCAGTACTTC.

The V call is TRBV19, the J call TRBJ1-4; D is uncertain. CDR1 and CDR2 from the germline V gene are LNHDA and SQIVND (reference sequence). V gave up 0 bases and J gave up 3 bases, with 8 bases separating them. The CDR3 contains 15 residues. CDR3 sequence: CASSIDAASNEKLFF. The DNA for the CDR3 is TGTGCCAGTAGTATAGATGCCGCATCTAATGAAAAACTGTTTTTT.

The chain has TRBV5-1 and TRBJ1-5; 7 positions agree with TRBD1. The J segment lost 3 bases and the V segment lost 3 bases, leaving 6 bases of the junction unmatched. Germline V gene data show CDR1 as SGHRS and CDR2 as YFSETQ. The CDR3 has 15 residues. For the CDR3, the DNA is TGCGCCAGCAGCTCAGAGACAGGGCCCAATCAGCCCCAGCATTTT. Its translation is CASSSETGPNQPQHF.

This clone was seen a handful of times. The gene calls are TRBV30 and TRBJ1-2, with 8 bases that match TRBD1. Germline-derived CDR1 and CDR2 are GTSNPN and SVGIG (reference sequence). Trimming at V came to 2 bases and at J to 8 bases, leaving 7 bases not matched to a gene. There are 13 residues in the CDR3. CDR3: CAWSRDRPWGYTF. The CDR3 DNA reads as TGTGCCTGGAGTAGGGACAGGCCTTGGGGCTACACCTTC.

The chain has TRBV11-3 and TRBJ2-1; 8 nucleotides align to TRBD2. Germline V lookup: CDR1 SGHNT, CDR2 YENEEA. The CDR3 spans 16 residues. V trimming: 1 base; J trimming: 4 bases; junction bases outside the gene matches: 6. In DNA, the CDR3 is TGTGCCAGCAGCTTAGGGGCGGGAGGTTCGTACAATGAGCAGTTCTTC. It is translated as CASSLGAGGSYNEQFF.

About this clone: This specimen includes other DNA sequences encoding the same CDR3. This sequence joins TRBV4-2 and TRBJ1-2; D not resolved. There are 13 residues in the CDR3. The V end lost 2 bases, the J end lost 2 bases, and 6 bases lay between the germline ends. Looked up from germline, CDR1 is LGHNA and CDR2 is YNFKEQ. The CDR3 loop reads CASSQRANYGYTF. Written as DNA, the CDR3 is TGTGCCAGCAGCCAAAGGGCGAACTATGGCTACACCTTC.

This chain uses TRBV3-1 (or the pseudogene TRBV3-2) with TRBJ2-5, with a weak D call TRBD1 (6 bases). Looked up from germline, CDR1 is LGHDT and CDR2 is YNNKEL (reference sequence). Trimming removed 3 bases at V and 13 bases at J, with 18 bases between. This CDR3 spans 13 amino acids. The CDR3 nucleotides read TGTGCCAGCAGCCAGGGGGCCGCTTCTGGACTGTACTTC. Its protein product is CASSQGAASGLYF.

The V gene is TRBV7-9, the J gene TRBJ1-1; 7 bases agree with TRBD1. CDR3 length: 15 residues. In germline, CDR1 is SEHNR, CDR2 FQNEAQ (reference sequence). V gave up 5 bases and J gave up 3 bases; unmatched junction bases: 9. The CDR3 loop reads CASSPYTGVDTEAFF. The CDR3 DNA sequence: TGTGCCAGCAGCCCGTACACAGGGGTGGACACTGAAGCTTTCTTT.

The chain's CDR3 is CATSRDSGGSGYTF. The CDR3 DNA is TGTGCCACCAGCAGAGATAGCGGGGGCTCTGGCTACACCTTC. The chain links TRBV15 to TRBJ1-2; possible D gene TRBD1, 6 bases. Germline CDR1 and CDR2: LNHNV and YYDKDF (reference sequence). The V end was cut by 0 bases, the J end by 7 bases, with 12 bases between. The CDR3 sequence is 14 residues long.

CDR3 nucleotides: TGTGCCAGCTCACCACGGGTGCCTTGGGACACTGAAGCTTTCTTT. This encodes CASSPRVPWDTEAFF. The chain carries TRBV18 and TRBJ1-1; D unclear. The CDR3 spans 15 residues. Trimming removed 1 base at V and 3 bases at J, with 12 bases between. Germline values: CDR1 KGHSH, CDR2 LQKENI.

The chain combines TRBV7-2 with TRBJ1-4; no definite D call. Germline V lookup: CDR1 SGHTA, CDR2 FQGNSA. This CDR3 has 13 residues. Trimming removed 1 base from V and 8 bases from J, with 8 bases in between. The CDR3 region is CASSLVQQEKLFF. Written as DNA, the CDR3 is TGTGCCAGCAGCTTAGTTCAACAGGAAAAACTGTTTTTT.

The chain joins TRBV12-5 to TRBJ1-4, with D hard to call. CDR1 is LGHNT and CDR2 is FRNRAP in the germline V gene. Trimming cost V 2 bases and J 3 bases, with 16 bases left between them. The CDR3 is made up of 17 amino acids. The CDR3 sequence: CASGLIRNGRSNEKLFF. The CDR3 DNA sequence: TGTGCTAGTGGTTTGATCCGGAACGGACGGTCTAATGAAAAACTGTTTTTT.

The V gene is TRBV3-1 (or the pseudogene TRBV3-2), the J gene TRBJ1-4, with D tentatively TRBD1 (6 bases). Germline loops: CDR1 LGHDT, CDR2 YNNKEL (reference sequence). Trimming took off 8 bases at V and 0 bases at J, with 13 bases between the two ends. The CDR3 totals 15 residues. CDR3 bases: TGTGCCAGCGGTTACAGGGCCTCAACTAATGAAAAACTGTTTTTT. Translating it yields CASGYRASTNEKLFF.